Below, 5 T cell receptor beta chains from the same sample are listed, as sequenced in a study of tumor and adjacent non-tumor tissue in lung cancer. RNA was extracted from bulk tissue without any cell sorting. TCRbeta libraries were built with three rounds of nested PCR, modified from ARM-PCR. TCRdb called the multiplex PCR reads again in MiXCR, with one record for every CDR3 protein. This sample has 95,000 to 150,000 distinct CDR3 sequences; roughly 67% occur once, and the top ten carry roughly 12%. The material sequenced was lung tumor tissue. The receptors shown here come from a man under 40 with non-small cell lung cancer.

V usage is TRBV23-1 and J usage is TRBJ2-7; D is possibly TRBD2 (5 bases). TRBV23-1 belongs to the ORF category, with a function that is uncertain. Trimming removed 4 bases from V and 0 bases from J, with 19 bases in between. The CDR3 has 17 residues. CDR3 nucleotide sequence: TGCGCCAGCAGTCGGCCCACTAGGTTCCGCCCCTCCTACGAGCAGTACTTC. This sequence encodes CASSRPTRFRPSYEQYF.

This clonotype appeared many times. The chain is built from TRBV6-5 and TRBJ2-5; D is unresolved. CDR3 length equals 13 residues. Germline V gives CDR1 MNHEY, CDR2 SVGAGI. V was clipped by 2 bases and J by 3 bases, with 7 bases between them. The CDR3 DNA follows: TGTGCCAGCAGTTACCCGTACGAAGAGACCCAGTACTTC. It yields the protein CASSYPYEETQYF.

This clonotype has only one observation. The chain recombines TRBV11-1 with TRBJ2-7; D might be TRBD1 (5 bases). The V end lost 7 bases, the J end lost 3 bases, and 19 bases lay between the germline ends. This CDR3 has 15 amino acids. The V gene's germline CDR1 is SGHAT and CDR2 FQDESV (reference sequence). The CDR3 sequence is CASIFRIGRGYEQYF. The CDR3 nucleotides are TGTGCCAGCATCTTCCGGATAGGAAGGGGCTACGAGCAGTACTTC. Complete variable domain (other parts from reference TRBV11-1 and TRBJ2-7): EAEVAQSPRYKITEKSQAVAFWCDPISGHATLYWYRQILGQGPELLVQFQDESVVDDSQLPKDRFSAERLKGVDSTLKIQPAELGDSAMYLCASIFRIGRGYEQYFGPGTRLTVT.

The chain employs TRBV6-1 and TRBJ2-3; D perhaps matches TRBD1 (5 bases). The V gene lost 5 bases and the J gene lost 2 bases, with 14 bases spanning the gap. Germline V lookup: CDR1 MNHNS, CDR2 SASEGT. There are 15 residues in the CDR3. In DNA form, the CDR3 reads TGTGCCAGCAGTCCCGAACCAGGGTACACAGATACGCAGTATTTT. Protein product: CASSPEPGYTDTQYF.

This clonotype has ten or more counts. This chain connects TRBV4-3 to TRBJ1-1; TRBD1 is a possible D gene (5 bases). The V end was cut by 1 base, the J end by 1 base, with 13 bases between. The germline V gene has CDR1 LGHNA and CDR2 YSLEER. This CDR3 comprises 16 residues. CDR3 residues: CASSQGVGQGNTEAFF. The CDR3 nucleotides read TGCGCCAGCAGCCAAGGGGTAGGGCAGGGGAACACTGAAGCTTTCTTT.